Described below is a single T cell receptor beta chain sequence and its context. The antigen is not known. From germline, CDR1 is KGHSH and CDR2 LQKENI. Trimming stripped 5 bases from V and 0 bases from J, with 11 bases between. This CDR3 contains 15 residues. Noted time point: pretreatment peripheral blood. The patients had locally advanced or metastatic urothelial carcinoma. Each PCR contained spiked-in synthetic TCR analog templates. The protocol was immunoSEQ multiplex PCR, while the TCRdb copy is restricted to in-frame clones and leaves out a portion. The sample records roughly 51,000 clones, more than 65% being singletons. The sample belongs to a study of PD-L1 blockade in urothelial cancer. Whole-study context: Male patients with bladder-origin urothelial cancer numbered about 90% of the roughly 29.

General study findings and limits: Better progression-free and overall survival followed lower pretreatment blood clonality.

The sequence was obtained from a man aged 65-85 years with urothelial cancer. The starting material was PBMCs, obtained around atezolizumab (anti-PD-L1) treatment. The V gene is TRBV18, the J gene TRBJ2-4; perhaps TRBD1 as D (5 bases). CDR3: CASSIDSLAKNIQYF. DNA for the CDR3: TGTGCCAGCTCAATAGACAGCTTAGCCAAAAACATTCAGTACTTC.